These 18 T cell receptor beta chains were sequenced from one sample in a study of blood T cell repertoires in COVID-19. The table came from immunoSEQ multiplex PCR; TCRdb's copy has only in-frame clones and leaves some out. The sample yields about 120,000 clones, 90% seen once. What was sequenced was peripheral blood. These receptors came from an older woman with COVID-19, enrolled during active disease.

The sample holds a few counts of this clone. In the same sample, other DNA sequences code for this CDR3. The chain combines TRBV5-1 with TRBJ1-2; D unresolved. CDR3 length: 13 amino acids. Trimming shortened V by 0 bases and J by 2 bases, and 5 bases separated the two germline ends. Germline assignment: CDR1 SGHRS and CDR2 YFSETQ. In DNA form, the CDR3 reads TGCGCCAGCAGCTTGGGGCAGAACTATGGCTACACCTTC. This sequence encodes CASSLGQNYGYTF.

The chain links TRBV4-3 to TRBJ2-3, with D unresolved. The CDR3 runs 14 residues. V was shortened by 1 base and J by 6 bases, with 11 bases between the two germline ends. The germline V gene has CDR1 LGHNA and CDR2 YSLEER. CDR3 region: CASSQVLDRDTQYF. The CDR3 DNA sequence: TGCGCCAGCAGCCAAGTACTCGATCGGGATACGCAGTATTTT.

The chain employs TRBV18 and TRBJ2-5; a weak D match, TRBD2 (6 bases). Germline CDR1 is KGHSH and CDR2 is LQKENI. CDR3 length: 14 amino acids. V dropped 7 bases and J dropped 1 base, with 13 bases sitting between them. This CDR3 reads CASFFGGRQETQYF. The CDR3 bases are TGTGCCAGCTTTTTCGGGGGTCGCCAAGAGACCCAGTACTTC.

The table lists this clone with a few counts. The rearrangement links TRBV5-4 to TRBJ2-2; weak D call: TRBD1 (5 bases). The CDR3 contains 14 residues. CDR1 and CDR2 (germline): SGHNT, YYREEE (reference sequence). Trimming took off 4 bases at V and 2 bases at J, with 9 bases between the two ends. The CDR3 is CASSPQGNTGELFF. The CDR3 DNA reads TGTGCCAGCAGCCCCCAGGGTAACACCGGGGAGCTGTTTTTT.

The V gene is TRBV3-1 (or the pseudogene TRBV3-2), the J gene TRBJ1-3; D perhaps matches TRBD1 (5 bases). Germline-derived CDR1 and CDR2 are LGHDT and YNNKEL (reference sequence). CDR3 length: 13 amino acids. Trimming cost V 6 bases and J 4 bases, with 10 bases left between them. CDR3 bases: TGTGCCAGCAGACACAGGAGCGGAAACACCATATATTTT. The encoded protein is CASRHRSGNTIYF.

The chain links TRBV2 to TRBJ1-1, with 9 bases lining up with TRBD1. This CDR3 is 15 amino acids long. After removal of 7 bases from V and 2 bases from J, the junction contained 8 bases not matched to a gene. In germline, CDR1 is SNHLY, CDR2 FYNNEI. The CDR3 reads CASNGGTGLNTEAFF. Here the CDR3 DNA reads TGTGCCAGCAATGGAGGGACAGGGCTAAACACTGAAGCTTTCTTT.

This chain links TRBV28 with TRBJ2-2; 8 nucleotides match TRBD1. The CDR3 runs to 15 residues. Germline V gene sequence: CDR1 MDHEN, CDR2 SYDVKM. Trimming cost V 6 bases and J 6 bases; bases outside gene matches: 9. The DNA for the CDR3 is TGTGCCAGCAGGCCGAGGACAGGGATGGCCGGGGAGCTGTTTTTT. Translating gives CASRPRTGMAGELFF.

The gene calls are TRBV12-3 or TRBV12-4 and TRBJ2-2; D gene uncertain. CDR3 length: 12 amino acids. V shed 6 bases and J shed 8 bases, with 10 bases lying between them. CDR3 sequence reads: CASRTLGGELFF. CDR3 bases: TGTGCCAGCAGGACCCTCGGGGGGGAGCTGTTTTTT.

The rearrangement joins TRBV29-1 to TRBJ1-3; TRBD1 might be the D (5 bases). V lost 7 bases and J 0 bases, leaving 10 bases between the germline ends. CDR1 is SQVTM, CDR2 ANQGSEA, per germline. CDR3 length: 13 amino acids. The CDR3 loop reads CSGGHSSGNTIYF. CDR3 nucleotide sequence: TGCAGCGGCGGACACAGCTCTGGAAACACCATATATTTT. The full variable domain, its missing parts supplied by reference TRBV29-1 and TRBJ1-3, is SAVISQKPSRDICQRGTSLTIQCQVDSQVTMMFWYRQQPGQSLTLIATANQGSEATYESGFVIDKFPISRPNLTFSTLTVSNMSPEDSSIYLCSGGHSSGNTIYFGEGSWLTVV.

The chain recombines TRBV11-1 with TRBJ2-5; 10 bases align to TRBD2. CDR3 length: 13 residues. Per germline, CDR1 SGHAT and CDR2 FQDESV (reference sequence). J gave up 5 bases and V 6 bases, and 3 bases lay outside the gene matches. The CDR3 region is CASRISGGETQYF. As DNA, the CDR3 is TGTGCCAGCAGGATTAGCGGGGGGGAGACCCAGTACTTC.

The chain's CDR3 is CASRLARQPSTDTQYF. The CDR3 DNA is TGTGCAAGTCGCTTAGCGCGACAGCCGAGCACAGATACGCAGTATTTT. This rearrangement joins TRBV12-2 to TRBJ2-3; the table gives TRBD1 as D, unverified against the DNA. TRBV12-2 is an annotated pseudogene. The CDR3 covers 16 residues.

This rearrangement joins TRBV5-1 to TRBJ2-4, with 8 bases fitting TRBD2. Germline V gene sequence: CDR1 SGHRS, CDR2 YFSETQ. The V gene end was trimmed by 1 base and the J gene end by 8 bases; junction bases not matched to a gene: 5. The CDR3 covers 14 residues. In DNA, the CDR3 is TGCGCCAGCAGCTTGAGAGCGGGGGTAGACATTCAGTACTTC. Protein: CASSLRAGVDIQYF.

This clone was detected only once. The chain couples TRBV18 to TRBJ1-2; D perhaps matches TRBD1 (5 bases). CDR1 is KGHSH and CDR2 is LQKENI in the germline V gene. Between the trimmed V and J ends, which lost 3 bases and 3 bases, there was a span of 8 bases. The CDR3 covers 13 residues. The CDR3 loop reads CASSPGQDYGYTF. The CDR3 nucleotides are TGTGCCAGCTCACCCGGACAAGACTATGGCTACACCTTC.

This chain connects TRBV7-2 to TRBJ2-3, with TRBD2 matching 14 bases. J lost 6 bases, V lost 5 bases, and 7 bases had no gene match. Germline loops: CDR1 SGHTA, CDR2 FQGNSA. The CDR3 length is 16 residues. In DNA, the CDR3 is TGTGCCAGCAGCCCGGGACTAGCGGGGGAGGGGGATACGCAGTATTTT. Residues: CASSPGLAGEGDTQYF.

CDR3 sequence reads: CASSGRGNLDYGYTF. CDR3 coding DNA: TGTGCCAGCAGCGGTAGAGGGAACTTGGACTATGGCTACACCTTC. This chain uses TRBV13 with TRBJ1-2; unclear D gene. Germline lookup yields CDR1 PRHDT and CDR2 FYEKMQ (reference sequence). The CDR3 contains 15 residues. V lost 5 bases, J lost 3 bases, and 16 bases lay in between.

The V and J genes are TRBV15 and TRBJ2-1, with 10 nucleotides matching TRBD2. V gave up 0 bases and J gave up 8 bases; unmatched junction bases: 4. There are 15 residues in the CDR3. Germline-derived CDR1 and CDR2 are LNHNV and YYDKDF (reference sequence). The CDR3 coding sequence is TGTGCCACCAGCAGAGAACAGCGGGGGGGCGATGAGCAGTTCTTC. Translation gives CATSREQRGGDEQFF.

The chain links TRBV4-3 to TRBJ2-4, with a possible D match to TRBD2 (6 bases). Germline CDR1 is LGHNA and CDR2 is YSLEER. Trimming cost V 1 base and J 7 bases, with 8 bases left between them. The CDR3 extends over 13 amino acids. The CDR3 DNA is TGCGCCAGCAGCCAAGGTGGAGGGAACATTCAGTACTTC. Its protein product is CASSQGGGNIQYF.

The chain joins TRBV5-4 to TRBJ2-3; 7 nucleotides match TRBD2. Germline V lookup: CDR1 SGHNT, CDR2 YYREEE (reference sequence). With V trimmed by 0 bases and J by 1 base, 5 bases remained unmatched. The CDR3 contains 16 residues. CDR3 amino acids: CASSLEGTIGTDTQYF. In DNA form, the CDR3 reads TGTGCCAGCAGCTTGGAAGGGACTATTGGCACAGATACGCAGTATTTT.